Reported below is one T cell receptor beta chain. This entry is derived from a study of blood T cell repertoires in COVID-19. Study context: Sites in the United States, Italy and Spain provided acute and convalescent COVID-19 samples. T cells, B-cell-depleted T cells, or PBMCs supplied cDNA or gDNA.

Original methodology: Estimates of nucleated cell counts were drawn from the amplification of reference gene primers. Using immunoSEQ multiplex PCR, the repertoire was profiled, and TCRdb retains in-frame clones only, with some absent. The V and J calls and clone size are taken from that table; D and trimming were inferred from the DNA. The repertoire holds some 200,000 clones, 88% seen once, with 1.7% in the top ten. Sequenced material: peripheral blood. The clonotype comes from a man in his sixties or seventies with acute or convalescent COVID-19.

CDR3 bases: TGTGCCAGCAGCCCGAACAGGGATGAAGCTTTCTTT. This codes for CASSPNRDEAFF. This chain connects TRBV7-8 to TRBJ1-1, with D possibly TRBD1 on 6 matching bases. This CDR3 contains 12 residues. V was clipped by 5 bases and J by 7 bases, with 11 bases between them. CDR1 is SGHVS and CDR2 is FQNEAQ in the germline V gene.